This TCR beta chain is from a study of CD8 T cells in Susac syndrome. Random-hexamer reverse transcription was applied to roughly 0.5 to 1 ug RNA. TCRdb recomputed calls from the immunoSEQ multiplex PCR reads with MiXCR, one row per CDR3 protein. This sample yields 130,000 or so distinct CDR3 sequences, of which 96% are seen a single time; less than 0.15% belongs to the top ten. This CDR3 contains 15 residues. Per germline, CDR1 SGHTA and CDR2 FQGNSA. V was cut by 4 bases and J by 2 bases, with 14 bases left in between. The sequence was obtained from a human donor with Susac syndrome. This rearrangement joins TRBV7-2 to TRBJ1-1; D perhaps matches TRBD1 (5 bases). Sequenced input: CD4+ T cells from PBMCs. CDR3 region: CASSSAGPANTEAFF. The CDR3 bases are TGTGCCAGCAGCTCCGCGGGACCGGCAAACACTGAAGCTTTCTTT.